Listed here is a single TCR beta chain. Its antigen is not identified. The protocol was immunoSEQ multiplex PCR, while the TCRdb copy is restricted to in-frame clones and leaves out a portion. This sample has about 1.5 million clones, with roughly 96% found just once. These data come from a study of shared clonotypes between healthy human individuals. V gave up 4 bases and J gave up 3 bases; unmatched junction bases: 3. Germline CDR1 reads WNHNN; CDR2 reads SYGVQD (reference sequence). The CDR3 runs 14 residues. Findings of the study overall: Some naive CD4 clonotypes, 4.5% to 5.5%, turned up in common across a handful of donors.

This rearrangement joins TRBV10-1 to TRBJ2-1; 7 bases agree with TRBD1. What was sequenced was naive CD4+ T cells sorted from blood. As to subset: CD45RA+ positively selected. The clonotype was recovered from a man younger than 40 in good health. Written as DNA, the CDR3 is TGCGCCAGCAGTGCCGGGACAGTCTACAATGAGCAGTTCTTC. It is translated as CASSAGTVYNEQFF.